This TCR beta chain derives from a study of blood T cells in healthy people across ages. The authors ran a second PCR of 7 to 11 cycles using a sample-barcoded 5' primer and a J-beta primer mix. TCRdb ran MiXCR on the 5' RACE reads and lists one entry per CDR3 protein. The sample shows fewer than 1 million distinct CDR3 sequences, approximately 48% of them seen only once. This clonotype occurred many times. Germline values: CDR1 DFQATT, CDR2 SNEGSKA (reference sequence). The length of the CDR3 is 15 residues. Trimming took 0 bases from V and 2 from J; bases not matched to a gene: 6. The rearrangement uses TRBV20-1 and TRBJ2-7; 8 bases agree with TRBD2. Sequences were obtained from blood. The receptor was derived from a man in his sixties in good health. The CDR3 sequence: CSARDEPAGAYEQYF. The CDR3 DNA is TGCAGTGCTAGAGATGAACCAGCGGGGGCCTACGAGCAGTACTTC.